Sequencing of this T cell receptor beta chain was carried out in a study of blood T cell repertoires in COVID-19 (dated by TCRdb to about 2020). General notes on the study: The collaborator samples originated in the United States, Italy and Spain and spanned the acute and convalescent phases of COVID-19. The prospective study material was composed of cDNA or gDNA derived from T cells, B-cell-depleted T cells, or PBMCs. The dataset comprised deeply sampled blood TCRbeta repertoires from subjects exposed to, actively infected with, or recovered from COVID-19. The repertoires were released in a freely available public database intended as a resource for research on the immune response to SARS-CoV-2. Samples came from the ongoing ImmuneRACE study (first 160 participants) plus 1,254 subjects from 6 global collaborators. Nearly every sample came with metadata listing a de-identified subject ID, COVID-19 status, age in years and sex. Where HLA class I and class II types were available, the types were taken from metadata supplied by the sample provider, not from assay-based typing.

The collaborating institutions used their own protocols to collect whole blood in K2EDTA tubes. Collaborator samples were shipped for TCRbeta analysis as frozen whole blood, isolated PBMCs, or DNA extracted from either sample type. The CDR3 sequence holds 13 residues, the cysteine and phenylalanine included. The read is trimmed to its CDR3 DNA, 39 bases read in frame from base 1. The CDR1 and CDR2 encoded by the germline V gene are LGHNA and YSLEER. The junction carries 5 bases between V and J, which are trimmed by 1 base and 2 bases respectively. The immunoSEQ Assay, a bias-controlled multiplex PCR, was used to amplify TCRbeta CDR3 regions from genomic DNA. The authors' analysis ran thus. The number of nucleated cells in each sample was estimated by amplification of reference gene primers within the assay. Sequence reads were collapsed and filtered to measure the absolute abundance of every unique TCRbeta CDR3 rearrangement. For each sample, productive Simpson clonality was calculated as the square root of Simpson's diversity index over productive rearrangements. This is the immuneACCESS table as TCRdb keeps it, with only in-frame sequences that have V and J called. A part of the clones is gone; compared with another copy, unresolved V genes explain less than half, and the rest is unexplained. Clone size and V and J calls were adopted from that table, with D and trimming inferred from the DNA. The sample yields about 100,000 clones; roughly 80% were counted once. The ten largest clones capture roughly 4.4% of the sample.

On the study overall, not on this receptor specifically: The amount of clinical and demographic metadata varied by source and participant and was provided uncurated.

Notes on this clone: The clone's antigen remains unknown. Base qualities are not at hand, and no much larger clone is one base apart.

Sequencing input: peripheral blood. This TCR came from a human donor in a cohort sampled during active COVID-19. The chain links TRBV4-3 with TRBJ1-1; the D gene cannot be resolved reliably. Read as DNA, the sequence is TGCGCCAGCAGCCAAGGTAGAAACACTGAAGCTTTCTTT. This codes for CASSQGRNTEAFF.